The source of this TCR beta chain is a study of blood T cell repertoires in COVID-19. In the study overall: Acute and convalescent COVID-19 specimens originated in the United States, Italy and Spain.

V was trimmed by 6 bases and J by 3 bases, leaving 14 bases between them. Germline values: CDR1 SQVTM, CDR2 ANQGSEA. This CDR3 contains 13 residues. This clone was detected once. Study processing details: Reference gene primers were amplified, and this amplification served to estimate nucleated cell counts. Only in-frame clones appear in the TCRdb table, and some are missing; sequencing was by immunoSEQ multiplex PCR. V and J calls and clone size are those listed in that table; D and trimming were worked out from the DNA. The sample shows some 250,000 clones, around 88% of them seen only once. The clonotype comes from a man aged 25-40 years with active or convalescent COVID-19. V usage is TRBV29-1 and J usage is TRBJ1-1, with a weak D call TRBD1 (6 bases). The sequencing sample was made of peripheral blood. DNA for the CDR3: TGCAGCGTGGTTGAGGGGGATCACACTGAAGCTTTCTTT. This sequence encodes CSVVEGDHTEAFF.